This T cell receptor beta chain was sequenced during a study of T cell repertoires in cytomegalovirus infection. Study at large: Public TCR beta signatures marked donors with CMV infection and the matching HLA. Study results and limitations: HLA-C-restricted CMV clonotypes gave the most frequent clonotype in two of eight donors.

This clonotype was seen ten or more times. Its matching antigen is unknown. The germline gives CDR1 SGHTA, CDR2 FQGTGA. V dropped 1 base and J dropped 5; count of bases not matched to a gene: 4. The CDR3 totals 15 residues. MiXCR, applied by TCRdb to the reads, yields one record per CDR3 protein. Among about 140,000 distinct CDR3 sequences listed, 5.5% to 8% were seen once. Sequencing was done on a sample of PBMCs. This TCR came from a human donor in good health (CMV status not recorded). Some clones in this sample may be carry-over from other donors' samples. This chain uses TRBV7-3 with TRBJ2-2, with 7 positions matching TRBD1. CDR3 in DNA: TGTGCCAGCAGCTTAAGGGGACAGCCGACCGGGGAGCTGTTTTTT. This encodes CASSLRGQPTGELFF. The whole variable domain, remainder taken from reference TRBV7-3 and TRBJ2-2, is GAGVSQTPSNKVTEKGKYVELRCDPISGHTALYWYRQSLGQGPEFLIYFQGTGAADDSGLPNDRFFAVRPEGSVSTLKIQRTERGDSAVYLCASSLRGQPTGELFFGEGSRLTVL.